The sequence of this T cell receptor (beta chain) was determined in a study of cytomegalovirus exposure and HLA in healthy donors. Study-level findings and limits: TRBV6-2, TRBV6-3 and other indistinguishable V segments were excluded. Overall, some 160 TCR beta chains were annotated as cytomegalovirus-associated. Sequencing probably produced one cluster of sequence variants that were highly shared. Being productive about 90% or about 30% of the time was typical of most TCR beta V segments in an earlier analysis.

The CDR3 length is 12 residues. Germline V gene lookup returns CDR1 MDHEN and CDR2 SYDVKM. Losses at the gene ends were 6 bases for V and 11 bases for J; bases not matched to a gene: 6. The PCR made use of 60 Vbeta and 13 Jbeta primers. TCRdb keeps only in-frame clones here, not all; method: immunoSEQ multiplex PCR. The sample lists under 300,000 clones; over 70% were seen once. In the case of this clone: What it binds is unknown.

The TCR sequence derives from a woman aged 60-75 years in good health and CMV-seropositive. Sample: PBMCs. This rearrangement joins TRBV28 to TRBJ1-4; 7 bases are a match to TRBD1. This chain's CDR3 is CASRGQAGKLFF. As DNA, the CDR3 is TGTGCCAGCAGAGGACAGGCGGGGAAACTGTTTTTT.